A single sample gave rise to the 28 T cell receptor beta chains below, sequenced in a study of shared clonotypes between healthy human individuals. Sequencing used immunoSEQ multiplex PCR; TCRdb keeps in-frame clones, though not all of them. The table lists some 2.1 million clones, 90% to 95% of them singletons. In the naive CD8 group, cells lacked CD45RO and were positively selected for CCR7, so terminally differentiated effector memory CD45RA+ cells were left out. Sequencing was carried out using naive CD8+ T cells from PBMCs. The origin of the receptors is a man younger than 35 in good health. Some clones in this sample may be carry-over from other donors' samples.

The CDR3 is CASSSLDSMGEQYF. As DNA, the CDR3 is TGTGCCAGCAGCTCATTGGACTCGATGGGCGAGCAGTACTTC. This rearrangement joins TRBV7-9 to TRBJ2-7; D might be TRBD2 (5 bases). Trimming took 4 bases from V and 6 from J, leaving 16 bases between them. This CDR3 has 14 amino acids. CDR1 is SEHNR and CDR2 is FQNEAQ in the germline V gene (reference sequence).

The J gene is TRBJ2-5, the V gene TRBV25-1; 10 bases line up with TRBD1. The DNA end is more similar to TRBJ2-7, so the J call may be wrong. The CDR3 extends over 16 amino acids. CDR1 is MGHDK, CDR2 SYGVNS, per germline. CDR3 residues: CASSARRQGATYEQYF. The CDR3 DNA sequence: TGTGCCAGCAGTGCCCGCCGACAGGGGGCCACCTACGAGCAGTACTTC.

This clone was observed a single time. This sequence joins TRBV30 and TRBJ2-7; D gene ambiguous. The V and J ends lost 0 bases and 7 bases respectively, with 10 bases between them. The CDR3 sequence is 12 residues long. Germline values: CDR1 GTSNPN, CDR2 SVGIG (reference sequence). The CDR3 nucleotides read TGTGCCTGGAGTGTAAGGGCGGATGAGCAGTACTTC. Its protein product is CAWSVRADEQYF.

In its sample, this clone was seen once. The chain couples TRBV27 to TRBJ1-4, with a weak D call TRBD1 (6 bases). Germline loops: CDR1 MNHEY, CDR2 SMNVEV (reference sequence). V was trimmed by 2 bases and J by 4 bases, leaving 8 bases between them. The CDR3 consists of 14 residues. The DNA for the CDR3 is TGTGCCAGCAGTTTACTACAGGGTAATGAAAAACTGTTTTTT. It yields the protein CASSLLQGNEKLFF.

The rearrangement links TRBV6-1 to TRBJ2-7, with 7 bases matching TRBD2. The CDR3 is 16 residues long. V trimming: 1 base; J trimming: 2 bases; junction bases outside the gene matches: 8. The V gene's germline CDR1 is MNHNS and CDR2 SASEGT. The CDR3 DNA is TGTGCCAGCAGTGAAGGGAGGGGACTAACCCCCTACGAGCAGTACTTC. Amino acids: CASSEGRGLTPYEQYF.

This sequence joins TRBV6-5 and TRBJ2-7, with 9 positions matching TRBD2. The CDR3 runs to 15 residues. Germline V lookup: CDR1 MNHEY, CDR2 SVGAGI. J was trimmed by 4 bases and V by 5 bases; bases with no gene match: 9. The CDR3 DNA reads TGTGCCAGCAGTACGGGACTAGCAGTTTTGTACGAGCAGTACTTC. Translating gives CASSTGLAVLYEQYF.

The V and J genes are TRBV19 and TRBJ2-1; D is perhaps TRBD1 (5 bases). CDR3 length: 14 residues. Germline CDR1 LNHDA, CDR2 SQIVND (reference sequence). Trimming took off 3 bases at V and 6 bases at J, with 12 bases between the two ends. The CDR3 region is CASSMTETSNEQFF. CDR3 in DNA: TGTGCCAGTAGTATGACAGAGACCAGCAATGAGCAGTTCTTC.

V usage is TRBV4-1 and J usage is TRBJ2-7; possible D gene TRBD1, 7 bases. The CDR3 contains 14 residues. Per germline, CDR1 MGHRA and CDR2 YSYEKL. V was pared by 2 bases and J by 6 bases, with 14 bases between. CDR3 DNA sequence: TGCGCCAGCAGCCAAAAAATCCAGGGGGGCGAGCAGTACTTC. Residues: CASSQKIQGGEQYF.

The chain couples TRBV29-1 to TRBJ1-2; a possible D gene is TRBD1 (6 bases). The germline V and J ends were trimmed by 4 bases and 5 bases, with 20 bases remaining between them. The CDR3 length is 15 residues. Germline V CDR1 and CDR2: SQVTM, ANQGSEA. The chain's CDR3 is CSVALTDRLLYGYTF. Here the CDR3 DNA reads TGCAGCGTTGCATTAACGGACAGACTACTATATGGCTACACCTTC.

This chain uses TRBV9 with TRBJ2-7, with 16 positions matching TRBD2. V trimming: 4 bases; J trimming: 1 base; junction bases outside the gene matches: 5. This CDR3 contains 17 residues. Germline V gene lookup returns CDR1 SGDLS and CDR2 YYNGEE. CDR3 nucleotides: TGTGCCAGCAGCCCGGGGACTAGCGGGAGGGTTTCCTACGAGCAGTACTTC. Amino acids: CASSPGTSGRVSYEQYF. Complete variable domain (other parts from reference TRBV9 and TRBJ2-7): DSGVTQTPKHLITATGQRVTLRCSPRSGDLSVYWYQQSLDQGLQFLIQYYNGEERAKGNILERFSAQQFPDLHSELNLSSLELGDSALYFCASSPGTSGRVSYEQYFGPGTRLTVT.

J is TRBJ2-7 and V is TRBV4-2; 7 bases are a match to TRBD1. Trimming at V came to 3 bases and at J to 5 bases, leaving 10 bases not matched to a gene. The CDR3 extends over 15 amino acids. Germline V lookup: CDR1 LGHNA, CDR2 YNFKEQ. As DNA, the CDR3 is TGTGCCAGCAGCCACCAACAGGGGACGACGCACGAGCAGTACTTC. Translated, it gives CASSHQQGTTHEQYF.

V and J are TRBV4-3 and TRBJ2-4, with TRBD1 identical over 8 bases. The V segment lost 1 base and the J segment 1 base; nucleotides outside the gene matches: 3. The CDR3 spans 16 residues. Looked up from germline, CDR1 is LGHNA and CDR2 is YSLEER. CDR3 residues: CASSQVRQGAKNIQYF. As DNA, the CDR3 is TGCGCCAGCAGCCAAGTGCGACAGGGGGCCAAAAACATTCAGTACTTC.

Concerning this clone itself: The identical CDR3 is also encoded by other nucleotide sequences in the sample. The chain recombines TRBV9 with TRBJ2-7; D unresolved. The CDR3 is 13 residues long. The ends were cut back, 3 bases at V and 0 bases at J, with 7 bases in the middle. Per germline, CDR1 SGDLS and CDR2 YYNGEE. The CDR3 protein is CASSGQSSYEQYF. In DNA, the CDR3 is TGTGCCAGCAGCGGGCAGAGCTCCTACGAGCAGTACTTC.

This rearrangement joins TRBV27 to TRBJ2-1; 9 positions agree with TRBD1. This CDR3 spans 16 amino acids. Looked up from germline, CDR1 is MNHEY and CDR2 is SMNVEV (reference sequence). With 5 bases clipped from V and 8 bases from J, the junction kept 13 bases outside the gene matches. The CDR3 is CASSPGPGQGLDEQFF. The DNA for the CDR3 is TGTGCCAGCAGTCCGGGGCCGGGACAGGGTTTGGATGAGCAGTTCTTC.

The V and J genes are TRBV28 and TRBJ2-2; D remains ambiguous. Trimming cost V 3 bases and J 1 base, with 18 bases left between them. The germline gives CDR1 MDHEN, CDR2 SYDVKM. The CDR3 spans 18 residues. The CDR3 loop reads CASSFRFGPTMNTGELFF. DNA of the CDR3: TGTGCCAGCAGTTTCCGTTTTGGGCCTACCATGAACACCGGGGAGCTGTTTTTT.

This clone was recorded only once. This CDR3 is also generated by other DNA sequences in the sample. V usage is TRBV10-3 and J usage is TRBJ2-7; 11 nucleotides align to TRBD2. J lost 1 base, V lost 0 bases, and 2 bases had no gene match. CDR1 is ENHRY and CDR2 is SYGVKD in the germline V gene. The CDR3 is 16 amino acids. This CDR3 is CAISESGTSGSYEQYF. CDR3 nucleotide sequence: TGTGCCATCAGTGAGTCCGGGACTAGCGGTTCCTACGAGCAGTACTTC.

The J gene is TRBJ2-3, the V gene TRBV29-1; D is uncertain. Trimming took 6 bases from V and 0 from J, leaving 13 bases between them. Germline CDR1 and CDR2: SQVTM and ANQGSEA. CDR3 length: 14 residues. The CDR3 nucleotides read TGCAGCGTGTCGGACGCTCTAAGCACAGATACGCAGTATTTT. Translating gives CSVSDALSTDTQYF.

As DNA, the CDR3 is TGTGCCAGCAGCTCCCCACAGGGGACCCCGTACTTC. Translation gives CASSSPQGTPYF. The chain has TRBV13 and TRBJ2-7; TRBD1 aligns across 7 bases. The length of the CDR3 is 12 residues. CDR1 is PRHDT and CDR2 is FYEKMQ in the germline V gene (reference sequence). The ends lost 4 bases at V and 12 bases at J; junction bases unmatched: 9.

This sequence joins TRBV7-3 and TRBJ1-1; D is ambiguous. The CDR3 length is 19 residues. The V gene's germline CDR1 is SGHTA and CDR2 FQGTGA. With 8 bases removed from V and 0 bases from J, the gap between germline ends came to 28 bases. The CDR3 loop is CASSSSAWEPTSLNTEAFF. The CDR3 region has the DNA TGTGCCAGCTCCTCCTCCGCTTGGGAGCCAACTTCATTGAACACTGAAGCTTTCTTT.

This sequence joins TRBV7-9 and TRBJ2-1; D ambiguous. Germline loops: CDR1 SEHNR, CDR2 FQNEAQ (reference sequence). Deletions cut 8 bases from V and 4 bases from J, with 12 bases between. This CDR3 comprises 13 residues. CDR3 in amino acids: CASGKPNYNEQFF. The CDR3 nucleotides read TGTGCCAGCGGGAAGCCTAATTACAATGAGCAGTTCTTC.

This sequence joins TRBV7-4 and TRBJ1-1, with 7 bases aligning to TRBD1. Losses at the gene ends were 5 bases for V and 0 bases for J; bases not matched to a gene: 18. This CDR3 contains 19 residues. Germline assignment: CDR1 SGHVT and CDR2 SQSDAQ. As DNA, the CDR3 is TGTGCCAGCAGCCGTAGGCTAGGACAGGACCGCACATTGAACACTGAAGCTTTCTTT. Encoded protein: CASSRRLGQDRTLNTEAFF. Combining the CDR3 with reference TRBV7-4 and TRBJ1-1 gives the whole variable domain GAGVSQSPRYKVAKRGRDVALRCDSISGHVTLYWYRQTLGQGSEVLTYSQSDAQRDKSGRPSGRFSAERPERSVSTLKIQRTEQGDSAVYLCASSRRLGQDRTLNTEAFFGQGTRLTVV.

The V call is TRBV5-1, the J call TRBJ1-3, with 9 bases aligning to TRBD1. Germline V lookup: CDR1 SGHRS, CDR2 YFSETQ. V lost 4 bases, J lost 7 bases, and 9 bases stayed unmatched. The CDR3 is 15 residues long. CDR3: CASSTWGQGENTIYF. CDR3 sequence (DNA): TGCGCCAGCAGCACGTGGGGACAGGGAGAGAACACCATATATTTT.

The chain links TRBV7-7 to TRBJ2-1; the D gene is possibly TRBD2 (7 bases). Germline CDR1 and CDR2: SSHAT and FNYEAQ (reference sequence). V lost 2 bases and J 8 bases, leaving 16 bases between the germline ends. CDR3 size: 15 residues. CDR3 DNA: TGTGCCAGCAGCTTACTGGGGGGGCTAGCAGATGAGCAGTTCTTC. Translation: CASSLLGGLADEQFF.

This chain uses TRBV11-2 with TRBJ2-5; a possible D gene is TRBD2 (6 bases). Germline values: CDR1 SGHAT, CDR2 FQNNGV. V was trimmed by 3 bases and J by 5 bases, leaving 10 bases between them. The CDR3 is made up of 13 amino acids. CDR3 protein: CASSFGGRETQYF. The CDR3 DNA reads as TGTGCCAGCAGCTTCGGGGGTCGGGAGACCCAGTACTTC.

The J gene is TRBJ1-2, the V gene TRBV7-9; a possible D gene is TRBD1 (6 bases). Trimming shortened V by 6 bases and J by 7 bases, and 12 bases separated the two germline ends. The germline V gene encodes CDR1 SEHNR and CDR2 FQNEAQ (reference sequence). The CDR3 extends over 12 amino acids. The CDR3, as DNA: TGTGCCAGCAGGCCGGGGGCGCTTGGCTACACCTTC. This gives the protein CASRPGALGYTF.

J is TRBJ2-7 and V is TRBV2; possibly TRBD2 for D (5 bases). Per germline, CDR1 SNHLY and CDR2 FYNNEI. The CDR3 spans 13 residues. The V end lost 10 bases, the J end lost 0 bases, and 13 bases lay between the germline ends. In DNA form, the CDR3 reads TGTGCCACCCTAGGGAGCGGCTCCTACGAGCAGTACTTC. This gives the protein CATLGSGSYEQYF.

V and J are TRBV30 and TRBJ2-1, with D perhaps matching TRBD1 (5 bases). Trimming cost V 0 bases and J 6 bases, with 12 bases left between them. This CDR3 region has 14 residues. From germline, CDR1 is GTSNPN and CDR2 SVGIG (reference sequence). CDR3 loop: CAWSVGHTPNEQFF. CDR3 in DNA: TGTGCCTGGAGTGTTGGACACACCCCCAATGAGCAGTTCTTC.

CDR3 sequence: CASSIGDGEPRVFYGYTF. The CDR3 DNA follows: TGTGCCAGTAGTATAGGGGATGGGGAACCCCGCGTATTCTATGGCTACACCTTC. This chain connects TRBV19 to TRBJ1-2; unclear D gene. The V gene lost 1 base and the J gene lost 4 bases, with 22 bases spanning the gap. This CDR3 is 18 amino acids long. Germline CDR1 reads LNHDA; CDR2 reads SQIVND (reference sequence).